This T cell receptor beta chain was captured by sequencing in a study of T cell repertoires in cytomegalovirus infection. Study at large: Through public TCR beta signatures, both CMV infection and matching HLA type were indicated.

Germline loops: CDR1 SGDLS, CDR2 YYNGEE. This CDR3 region has 13 residues. V lost 4 bases, J lost 5 bases, and 12 bases lay in between. Regarding this clonotype: Its cognate antigen is unknown.

MiXCR, applied by TCRdb to the reads, yields one record per CDR3 protein. The table shows more than 30,000 distinct CDR3 sequences, with approximately 52% occurring only once. The sequencing used CD8+ T cells from cultured PBMCs, collected from culture after CMV antigen stimulation. The source of this sequence is a human donor in good health (CMV status not recorded). Some clones in this sample may be carry-over from other donors' samples. The rearrangement uses TRBV9 and TRBJ2-5; D gene unclear. The CDR3 DNA is TGTGCCAGCAGCCCTATACCAACCGAGACCCAGTACTTC. Translating it yields CASSPIPTETQYF. The full variable domain, its missing parts supplied by reference TRBV9 and TRBJ2-5, is DSGVTQTPKHLITATGQRVTLRCSPRSGDLSVYWYQQSLDQGLQFLIQYYNGEERAKGNILERFSAQQFPDLHSELNLSSLELGDSALYFCASSPIPTETQYFGPGTRLLVL.